This T cell receptor (beta chain) is from a study of blood T cell repertoires in COVID-19. Study summary: Some COVID-19 samples were acute and others convalescent; all came from the United States, Italy and Spain. PBMCs, B-cell-depleted T cells, or T cells were the source of the cDNA or gDNA that made up the material.

This CDR3 has 11 residues. Germline values: CDR1 ENHRY, CDR2 SYGVKD. V was shortened by 4 bases and J by 9 bases, with 7 bases between the two germline ends. This clone was counted only a few times. Original processing methods: Reference gene primer amplification gave nucleated cell count estimates. The table came from immunoSEQ multiplex PCR; TCRdb's copy has only in-frame clones and leaves some out. The V and J calls and clone size come from that table; D and trimming were worked out from the DNA. The top ten clones hold 1.5% of a sample with approximately 200,000 clones, roughly 88% of them seen once.

The chain uses TRBV10-3 and TRBJ2-1; possibly TRBD1 for D (6 bases). Sequencing was performed on peripheral blood. This sequence originates from a man between 18 and 35 years old with active or convalescent COVID-19. The CDR3 DNA is TGTGCCATCAGTGTAGGGGGTGAGCAGTTCTTC. Its protein product is CAISVGGEQFF.